The T cell receptor (beta chain) under discussion was sequenced for a study of OX40 agonist ivuxolimab in advanced cancers. The assay was immunoSEQ multiplex PCR, and TCRdb's table has in-frame clones only and misses some. The sample carries some 100,000 clones, 85% to 90% recorded once. Sample: CD4+ or CD8+ T cells sorted from blood, taken in a trial of the OX40 agonist ivuxolimab. This clonotype was obtained from an adult with an advanced solid tumor such as melanoma, head and neck, liver or kidney cancer.

The CDR3: CASSLTPRDNEQFF. The CDR3 DNA sequence: TGTGCCAGCAGCTTAACCCCCCGGGACAATGAGCAGTTCTTC. The chain carries TRBV7-3 and TRBJ2-1, with D unclear. Between the trimmed V and J ends, which lost 0 bases and 5 bases, there was a span of 8 bases. This CDR3 is built from 14 residues. CDR1 and CDR2 (germline): SGHTA, FQGTGA. Based on the CDR3 plus reference TRBV7-3 and TRBJ2-1, the full variable domain is GAGVSQTPSNKVTEKGKYVELRCDPISGHTALYWYRQSLGQGPEFLIYFQGTGAADDSGLPNDRFFAVRPEGSVSTLKIQRTERGDSAVYLCASSLTPRDNEQFFGPGTRLTVL.